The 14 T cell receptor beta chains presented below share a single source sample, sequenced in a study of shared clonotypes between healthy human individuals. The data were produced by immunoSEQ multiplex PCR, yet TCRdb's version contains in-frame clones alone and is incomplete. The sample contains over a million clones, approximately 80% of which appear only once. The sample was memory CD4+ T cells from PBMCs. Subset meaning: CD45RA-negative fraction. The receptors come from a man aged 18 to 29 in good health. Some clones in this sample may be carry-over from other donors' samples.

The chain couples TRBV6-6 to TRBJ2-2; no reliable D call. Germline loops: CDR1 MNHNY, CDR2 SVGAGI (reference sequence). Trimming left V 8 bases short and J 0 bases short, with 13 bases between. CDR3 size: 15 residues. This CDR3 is CASSLGGANTGELFF. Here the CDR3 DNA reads TGTGCCAGCTCCCTCGGCGGCGCGAACACCGGGGAGCTGTTTTTT.

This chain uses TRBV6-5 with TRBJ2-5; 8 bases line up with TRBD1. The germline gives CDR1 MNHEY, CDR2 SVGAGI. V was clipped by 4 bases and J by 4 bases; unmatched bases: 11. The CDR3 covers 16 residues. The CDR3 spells CASSSQTGVKRETQYF. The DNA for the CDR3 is TGTGCCAGCAGTTCCCAGACAGGGGTGAAAAGAGAGACCCAGTACTTC.

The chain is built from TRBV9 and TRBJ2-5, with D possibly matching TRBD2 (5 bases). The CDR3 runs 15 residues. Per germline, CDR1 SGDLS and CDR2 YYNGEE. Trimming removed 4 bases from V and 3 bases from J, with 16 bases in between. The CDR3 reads CASSPAGRSEETQYF. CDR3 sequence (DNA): TGTGCCAGCAGCCCCGCGGGCAGGTCTGAAGAGACCCAGTACTTC.

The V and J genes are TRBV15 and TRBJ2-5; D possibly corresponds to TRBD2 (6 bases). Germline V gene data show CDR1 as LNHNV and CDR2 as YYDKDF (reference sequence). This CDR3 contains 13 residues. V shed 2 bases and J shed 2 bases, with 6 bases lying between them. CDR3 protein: CATSRLAQETQYF. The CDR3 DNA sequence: TGTGCCACCAGCAGACTAGCGCAAGAGACCCAGTACTTC. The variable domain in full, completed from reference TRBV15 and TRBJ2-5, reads DAMVIQNPRYQVTQFGKPVTLSCSQTLNHNVMYWYQQKSSQAPKLLFHYYDKDFNNEADTPDNFQSRRPNTSFCFLDIRSPGLGDTAMYLCATSRLAQETQYFGPGTRLLVL.

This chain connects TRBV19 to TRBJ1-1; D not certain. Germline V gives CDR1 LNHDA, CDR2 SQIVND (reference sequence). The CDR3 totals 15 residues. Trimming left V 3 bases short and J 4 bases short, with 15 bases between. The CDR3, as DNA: TGTGCCAGTAGTATTGCGGTCGGGATGGGCACTGAAGCTTTCTTT. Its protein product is CASSIAVGMGTEAFF.

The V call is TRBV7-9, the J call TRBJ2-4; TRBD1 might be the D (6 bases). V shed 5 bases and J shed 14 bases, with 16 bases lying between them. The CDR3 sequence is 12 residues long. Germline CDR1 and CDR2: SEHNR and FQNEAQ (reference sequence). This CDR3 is CASSLYDRNEYF. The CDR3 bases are TGTGCCAGCAGCCTCTACGACAGGAATGAGTACTTC.

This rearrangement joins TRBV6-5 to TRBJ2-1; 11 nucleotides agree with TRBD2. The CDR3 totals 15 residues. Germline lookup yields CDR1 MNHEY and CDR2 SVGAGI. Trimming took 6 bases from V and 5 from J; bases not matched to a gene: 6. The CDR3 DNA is TGTGCCAGCAGCAAAGGGACTAGCGGTCACAATGAGCAGTTCTTC. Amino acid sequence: CASSKGTSGHNEQFF.

The chain's CDR3 is CASSLSGTETQYF. The CDR3, as DNA: TGTGCCAGCAGCCTTAGCGGGACCGAGACCCAGTACTTC. V is TRBV5-4 and J is TRBJ2-5; TRBD2 matches 8 bases. V lost 4 bases and J lost 5; bases outside the gene matches: 4. Germline V gene data show CDR1 as SGHNT and CDR2 as YYREEE (reference sequence). The CDR3 covers 13 residues.

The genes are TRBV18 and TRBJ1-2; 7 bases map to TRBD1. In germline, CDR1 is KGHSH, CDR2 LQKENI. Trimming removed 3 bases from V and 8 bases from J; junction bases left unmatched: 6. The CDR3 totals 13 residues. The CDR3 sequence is CASSPEQGKGYTF. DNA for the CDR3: TGTGCCAGCTCACCGGAACAGGGGAAGGGCTACACCTTC. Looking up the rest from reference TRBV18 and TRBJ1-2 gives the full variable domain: NAGVMQNPRHLVRRRGQEARLRCSPMKGHSHVYWYRQLPEEGLKFMVYLQKENIIDESGMPKERFSAEFPKEGPSILRIQQVVRGDSAAYFCASSPEQGKGYTFGSGTRLTVV.

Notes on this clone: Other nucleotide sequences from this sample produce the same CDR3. The CDR3 reads CASSRDRGYEQYF. CDR3 DNA sequence: TGTGCCAGCAGCCGGGACAGGGGTTACGAGCAGTACTTC. The V call is TRBV28, the J call TRBJ2-7, with TRBD1 identical over 10 bases. V was clipped by 6 bases and J by 4 bases; unmatched bases: 3. The germline V gene has CDR1 MDHEN and CDR2 SYDVKM. The CDR3 extends over 13 amino acids.

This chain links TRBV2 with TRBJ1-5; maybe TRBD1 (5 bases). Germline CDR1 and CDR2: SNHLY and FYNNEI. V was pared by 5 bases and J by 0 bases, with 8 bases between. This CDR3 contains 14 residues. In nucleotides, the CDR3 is TGTGCCAGCAGTCGACAGAATAGCAATCAGCCCCAGCATTTT. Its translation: CASSRQNSNQPQHF.

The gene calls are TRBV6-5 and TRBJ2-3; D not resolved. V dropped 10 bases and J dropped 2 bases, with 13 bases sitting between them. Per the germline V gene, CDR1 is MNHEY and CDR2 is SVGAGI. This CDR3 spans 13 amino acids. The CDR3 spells CATVPRFTDTQYF. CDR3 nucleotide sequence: TGTGCCACCGTTCCACGTTTCACAGATACGCAGTATTTT.

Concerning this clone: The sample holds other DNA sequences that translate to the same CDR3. CDR3 residues: CASSSFYEQYF. In DNA, the CDR3 is TGTGCCAGCAGTTCATTCTACGAGCAGTACTTC. The J gene is TRBJ2-7, the V gene TRBV27, with no clear D. There are 11 residues in the CDR3. The germline gives CDR1 MNHEY, CDR2 SMNVEV (reference sequence). V lost 4 bases and J 3 bases, leaving 4 bases between the germline ends.

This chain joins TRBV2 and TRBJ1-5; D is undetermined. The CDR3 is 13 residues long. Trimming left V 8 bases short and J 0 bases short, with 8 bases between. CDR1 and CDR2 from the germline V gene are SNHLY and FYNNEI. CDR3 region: CASQRDSNQPQHF. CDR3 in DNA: TGTGCCAGCCAGAGAGATAGCAATCAGCCCCAGCATTTT. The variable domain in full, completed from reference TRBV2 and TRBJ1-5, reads EPEVTQTPSHQVTQMGQEVILRCVPISNHLYFYWYRQILGQKVEFLVSFYNNEISEKSEIFDDQFSVERPDGSNFTLKIRSTKLEDSAMYFCASQRDSNQPQHFGDGTRLSIL.